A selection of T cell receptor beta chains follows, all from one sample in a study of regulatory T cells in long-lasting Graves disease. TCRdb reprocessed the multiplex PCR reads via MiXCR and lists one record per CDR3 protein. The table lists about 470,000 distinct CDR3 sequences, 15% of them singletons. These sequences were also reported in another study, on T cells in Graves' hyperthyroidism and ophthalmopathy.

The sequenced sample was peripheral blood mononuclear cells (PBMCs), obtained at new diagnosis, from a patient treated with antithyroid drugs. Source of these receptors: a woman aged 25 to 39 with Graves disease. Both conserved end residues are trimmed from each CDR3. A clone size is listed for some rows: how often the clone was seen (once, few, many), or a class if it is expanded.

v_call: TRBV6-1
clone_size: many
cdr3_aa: ASSEAVLRGAGPQH

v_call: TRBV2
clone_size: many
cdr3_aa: ASSEISRREGPDTQY

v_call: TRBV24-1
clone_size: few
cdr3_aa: ATSGPGQGNYGYT

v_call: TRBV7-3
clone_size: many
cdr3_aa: ASSPRGRAGGHNEQF

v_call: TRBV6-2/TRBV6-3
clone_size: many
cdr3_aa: ASSERSYEQY

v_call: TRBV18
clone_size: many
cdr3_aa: ASSDLSSYEQY

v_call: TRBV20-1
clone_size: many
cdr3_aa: SAKGYNLGQDYSNQPQH

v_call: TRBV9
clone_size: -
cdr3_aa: ASSVGSTEQF

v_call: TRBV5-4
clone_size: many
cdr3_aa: ASSLANPSDTQY

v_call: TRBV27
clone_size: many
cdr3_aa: ASSRGGFYGYT

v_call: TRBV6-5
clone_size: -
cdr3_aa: ASSYSMGVDGYT

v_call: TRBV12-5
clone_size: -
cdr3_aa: ASGLEPGLAGYNEQF

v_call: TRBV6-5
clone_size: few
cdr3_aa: ASSYSIGRGAHNEQF

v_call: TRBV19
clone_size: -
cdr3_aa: ASSITSSGAANEQF

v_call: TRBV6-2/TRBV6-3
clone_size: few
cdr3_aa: ASSYSAGELF

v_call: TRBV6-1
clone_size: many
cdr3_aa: ASSEVLGLTSDQF

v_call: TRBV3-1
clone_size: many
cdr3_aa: ASSKANSPLH

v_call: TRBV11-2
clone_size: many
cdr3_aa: ASSQPIADLIYNEQF

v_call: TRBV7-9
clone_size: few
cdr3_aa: ASSLTDGSGNTIY

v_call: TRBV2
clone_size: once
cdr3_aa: ASSEVGVGRNQETQY

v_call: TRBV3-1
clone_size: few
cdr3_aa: ASSHAPSGPYEQY

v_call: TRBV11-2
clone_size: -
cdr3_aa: ASGSSGGLTEAF

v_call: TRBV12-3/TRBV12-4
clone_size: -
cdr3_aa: ASSKTSGSWGKQF

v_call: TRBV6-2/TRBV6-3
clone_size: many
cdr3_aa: ASSYSRKNSGQLAKNIQY

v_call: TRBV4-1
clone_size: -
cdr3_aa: ASSQGFGTGVYEQF

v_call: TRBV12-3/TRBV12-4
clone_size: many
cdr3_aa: ASSGDRPYGYT

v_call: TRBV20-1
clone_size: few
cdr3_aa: SALGPGGYNEQF

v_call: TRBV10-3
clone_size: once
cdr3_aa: AISDGQANQPQH

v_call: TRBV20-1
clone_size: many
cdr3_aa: SASNPVYYEQY

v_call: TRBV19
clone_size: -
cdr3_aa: ASSIDLGQGGEQY

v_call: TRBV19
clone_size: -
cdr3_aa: ASSIDDQNYGYT

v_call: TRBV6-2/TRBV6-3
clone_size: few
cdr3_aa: ASSYRGGSYNSPLH

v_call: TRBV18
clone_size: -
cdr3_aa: ASSPGDYSNQPQH

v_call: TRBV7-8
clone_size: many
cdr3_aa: ASSPRTETDTQY

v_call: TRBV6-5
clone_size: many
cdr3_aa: ASSYGKNTEAF

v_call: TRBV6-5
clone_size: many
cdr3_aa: ASSYSIEAADY

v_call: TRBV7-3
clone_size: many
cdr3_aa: ASSPHAGYNEQF

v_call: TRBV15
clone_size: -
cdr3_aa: ATETKGGPGANVLT

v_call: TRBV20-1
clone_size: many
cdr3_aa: SAWGDGGRSTDTQY

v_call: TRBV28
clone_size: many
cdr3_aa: ASSPSGQGAGNEQF

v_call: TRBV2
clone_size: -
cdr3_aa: ASRPRGTGEQY

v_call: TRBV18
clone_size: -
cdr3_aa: ASSPQGLMGNQPQH

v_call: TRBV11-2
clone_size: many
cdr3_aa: ASSTTSGRTDTQY

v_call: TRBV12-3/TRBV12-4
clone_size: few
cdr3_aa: ASSFGLGAPGNTIY

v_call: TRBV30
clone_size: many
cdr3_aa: AWSDTGSTGFGYT

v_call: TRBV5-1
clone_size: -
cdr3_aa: ASSFTGGSGNTIY

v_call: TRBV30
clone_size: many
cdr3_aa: AREGGAEAF

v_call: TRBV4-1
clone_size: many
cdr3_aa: ASSQGLAGNYEQY

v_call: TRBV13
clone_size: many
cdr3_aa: ASSLVGGGETDTQY

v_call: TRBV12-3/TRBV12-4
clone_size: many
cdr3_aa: ASSPQGMKTDTQY

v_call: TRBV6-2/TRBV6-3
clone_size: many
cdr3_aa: ASSSAWGDNEQF

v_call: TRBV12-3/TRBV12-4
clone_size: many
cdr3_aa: ASSPGGVRRTDTQY

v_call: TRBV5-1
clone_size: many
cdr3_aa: ASSLWGYEQF

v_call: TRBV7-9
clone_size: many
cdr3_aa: ASSLGLAGTNTEAF

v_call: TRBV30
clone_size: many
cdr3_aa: AWSGTRQVKGTEAF